This T cell receptor beta chain came from a study of OX40 agonist ivuxolimab in advanced cancers. Whole-study context: A partial response was reached by three patients: one with hepatocellular carcinoma and two with cutaneous melanoma. Points from the study as a whole: CD8+ T cells showed, on average, more clonal expansion than CD4+ cells.

Repertoires were generated with immunoSEQ multiplex PCR, while TCRdb's copy carries only in-frame clones and drops some. Of approximately 35,000 clones listed, less than 90% are singletons. The V gene end was trimmed by 4 bases and the J gene end by 0 bases; junction bases not matched to a gene: 5. CDR3 size: 15 residues. The germline V gene encodes CDR1 MGHRA and CDR2 YSYEKL. This clone was picked up one time. What it binds is unknown. Sequences were derived from CD4+ or CD8+ T cells sorted from blood, sampled in a trial of the OX40 agonist ivuxolimab. The receptor's source is an adult with an advanced solid tumor such as melanoma, head and neck, liver or kidney cancer. The genes are TRBV4-1 and TRBJ2-7, with TRBD1 matching 8 bases. CDR3 protein: CASSRGQGPSYEQYF. Written as DNA, the CDR3 is TGCGCCAGCAGCCGAGGACAGGGTCCCTCCTACGAGCAGTACTTC.